This T cell receptor (beta chain) was identified during a study of OX40 agonist ivuxolimab in advanced cancers. Study details: Ivuxolimab doses were 0.01, 0.1, 0.3, 1.5, 3 or 10 mg/kg every 2 weeks.

The assay was immunoSEQ multiplex PCR, and TCRdb's table has in-frame clones only and misses some. Of roughly 86,000 clones listed, 90% to 95% are singletons. V was cut by 5 bases and J by 3 bases, with 11 bases left in between. Germline V CDR1 and CDR2: SGHTA, FQGNSA. The CDR3 extends over 13 amino acids. The rearrangement uses TRBV7-2 and TRBJ2-7, with D perhaps TRBD1 (5 bases). This clonotype originated in an adult with an advanced solid tumor such as melanoma, head and neck, liver or kidney cancer. The sample was CD4+ or CD8+ T cells sorted from blood, taken in a trial of the OX40 agonist ivuxolimab. The CDR3 here is CASSTNRYYEQYF. The CDR3 DNA follows: TGTGCCAGCAGCACTAACAGGTACTACGAGCAGTACTTC.